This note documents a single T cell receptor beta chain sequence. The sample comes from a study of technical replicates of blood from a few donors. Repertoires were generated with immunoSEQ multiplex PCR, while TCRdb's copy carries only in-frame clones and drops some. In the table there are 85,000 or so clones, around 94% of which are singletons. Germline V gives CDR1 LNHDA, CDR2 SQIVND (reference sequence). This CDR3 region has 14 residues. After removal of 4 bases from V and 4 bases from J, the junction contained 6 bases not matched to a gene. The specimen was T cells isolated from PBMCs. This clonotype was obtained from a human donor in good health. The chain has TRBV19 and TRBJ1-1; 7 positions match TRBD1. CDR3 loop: CASSNEGGLTEAFF. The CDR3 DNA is TGTGCCAGTAGTAATGAAGGGGGCCTCACTGAAGCTTTCTTT.